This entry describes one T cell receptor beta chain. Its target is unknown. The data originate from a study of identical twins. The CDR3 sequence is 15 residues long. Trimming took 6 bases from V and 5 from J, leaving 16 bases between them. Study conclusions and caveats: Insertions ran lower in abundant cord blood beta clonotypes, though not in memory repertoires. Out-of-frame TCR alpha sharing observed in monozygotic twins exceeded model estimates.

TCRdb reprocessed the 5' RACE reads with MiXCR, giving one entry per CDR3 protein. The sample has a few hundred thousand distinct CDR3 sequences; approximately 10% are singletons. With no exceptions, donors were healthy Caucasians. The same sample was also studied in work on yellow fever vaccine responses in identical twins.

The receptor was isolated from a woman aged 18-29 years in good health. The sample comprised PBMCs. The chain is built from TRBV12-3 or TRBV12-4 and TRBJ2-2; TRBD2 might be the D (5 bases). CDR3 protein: CASRGEGAETGELFF. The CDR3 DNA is TGTGCCAGCAGGGGCGAAGGAGCGGAAACCGGGGAGCTGTTTTTT.